This T cell receptor beta chain was identified during a study of T cells in Graves' hyperthyroidism and ophthalmopathy. Overall study context: Peripheral blood sampling occurred at initial diagnosis, before any treatment.

With 0 bases removed from V and 2 bases from J, the gap between germline ends came to 7 bases. The germline V gene has CDR1 ENHRY and CDR2 SYGVKD. The CDR3 is 14 residues long. Study findings and constraints: In validation, the model predicted ophthalmopathy. These predictions came a median roughly 6 months before onset. Most clonotypes that expanded in the thyroid above 0.001 also showed up in blood.

The cohort's ophthalmopathy patients, a group with duration under 3 months, had a Clinical Activity Score of at least 3 and a NOSPECS grade of at least 4. This clonotype was counted a few times. Its antigen is not identified. There were TCR beta CDR3 regions amplified from RNA transcripts. TCR CDR3 regions were first amplified by RT-PCR with HTBI primers. TCRdb recomputed calls from the multiplex PCR reads with MiXCR, one row per CDR3 protein. The data hold 450,000 to 600,000 distinct CDR3 sequences, with about 20% observed a single time. The chain recombines TRBV10-3 with TRBJ1-2; unclear D gene. Sequencing was performed on blood. The receptor's source is a middle-aged man with Graves' ophthalmopathy. CDR3: CAISESRQNYGYTF. Written as DNA, the CDR3 is TGTGCCATCAGTGAGTCCCGGCAGAACTATGGCTACACCTTC.